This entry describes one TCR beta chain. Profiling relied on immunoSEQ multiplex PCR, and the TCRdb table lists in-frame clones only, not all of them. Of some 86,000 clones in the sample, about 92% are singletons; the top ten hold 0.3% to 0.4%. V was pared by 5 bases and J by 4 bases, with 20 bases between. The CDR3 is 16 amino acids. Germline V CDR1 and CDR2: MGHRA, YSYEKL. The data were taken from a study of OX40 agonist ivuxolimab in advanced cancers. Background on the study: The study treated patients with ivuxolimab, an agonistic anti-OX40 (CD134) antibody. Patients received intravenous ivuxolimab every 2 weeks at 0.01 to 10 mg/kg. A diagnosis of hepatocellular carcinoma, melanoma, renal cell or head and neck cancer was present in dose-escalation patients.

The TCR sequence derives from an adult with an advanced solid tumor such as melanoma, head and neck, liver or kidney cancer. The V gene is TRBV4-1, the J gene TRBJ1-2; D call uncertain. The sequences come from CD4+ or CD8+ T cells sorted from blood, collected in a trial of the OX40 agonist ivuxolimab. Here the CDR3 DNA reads TGCGCCAGCAGCTCCCCGGAACCAGCCAGCACCTATGGCTACACCTTC. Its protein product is CASSSPEPASTYGYTF.